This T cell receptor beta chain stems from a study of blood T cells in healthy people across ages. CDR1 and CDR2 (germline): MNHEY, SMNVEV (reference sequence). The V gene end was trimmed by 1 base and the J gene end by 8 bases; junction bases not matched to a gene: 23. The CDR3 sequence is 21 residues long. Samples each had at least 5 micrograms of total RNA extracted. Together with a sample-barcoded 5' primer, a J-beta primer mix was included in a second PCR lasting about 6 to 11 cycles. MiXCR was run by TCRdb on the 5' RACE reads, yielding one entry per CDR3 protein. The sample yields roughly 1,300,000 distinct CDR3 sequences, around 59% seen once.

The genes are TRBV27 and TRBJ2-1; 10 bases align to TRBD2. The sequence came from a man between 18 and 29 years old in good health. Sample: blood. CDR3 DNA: TGTGCCAGCAGTTTATATGGCCCAGGAGAAGCGGGGGGGCCTTTTAGGGATGAGCAGTTCTTC. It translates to CASSLYGPGEAGGPFRDEQFF.